This TCR beta chain stems from a study of OX40 agonist ivuxolimab in advanced cancers. Autoimmune disease history or systemic immunosuppression led to patients being barred. Profiling relied on immunoSEQ multiplex PCR, and the TCRdb table lists in-frame clones only, not all of them. This table has approximately 90,000 clones, less than 95% appearing once. Remarks on this clone: Its specificity is unknown.

Overall study findings and caveats: Specificity for antigen went undetermined in the expanded peripheral T cells.

The source is an adult with an advanced solid tumor such as melanoma, head and neck, liver or kidney cancer. The sequences come from CD4+ or CD8+ T cells sorted from blood, collected in a trial of the OX40 agonist ivuxolimab.

In DNA form, the CDR3 reads TGTGCCAGCAGTGAGTTAAGTAGCGCAGAGACCCAGTACTTC. Its translation: CASSELSSAETQYF. The chain links TRBV25-1 to TRBJ2-5, with D maybe TRBD2 (5 bases). Trimming took 3 bases from V and 4 from J, leaving 12 bases between them. This CDR3 has 14 amino acids. Germline CDR1 MGHDK, CDR2 SYGVNS.